The 13 T cell receptor beta chains presented below share a single source sample, sequenced in a study of cytomegalovirus exposure and HLA in healthy donors. Profiled with immunoSEQ multiplex PCR; TCRdb holds only in-frame clones, not every one. Of about 150,000 clones listed, 85% to 90% are singletons. Sequenced: PBMCs. The receptors shown here come from a woman aged 18-29 years in good health and CMV-seropositive.

This chain uses TRBV28 with TRBJ1-1; 8 bases match TRBD1. In germline, CDR1 is MDHEN, CDR2 SYDVKM. This CDR3 spans 15 amino acids. After removal of 6 bases from V and 1 base from J, the junction contained 7 bases not matched to a gene. The CDR3 reads CASSLGTGENTEAFF. The CDR3 coding sequence is TGTGCCAGCAGCCTAGGGACAGGCGAGAACACTGAAGCTTTCTTT.

V and J are TRBV5-1 and TRBJ1-5; a weak D match, TRBD1 (5 bases). With 2 bases removed from V and 1 base from J, the gap between germline ends came to 13 bases. The CDR3 length is 16 residues. Germline CDR1 is SGHRS and CDR2 is YFSETQ. For the CDR3, the DNA is TGCGCCAGCAGCTTCGGCGACAGCCTCAGCAATCAGCCCCAGCATTTT. Protein: CASSFGDSLSNQPQHF. Together with reference TRBV5-1 and TRBJ1-5, the CDR3 gives the full variable domain: KAGVTQTPRYLIKTRGQQVTLSCSPISGHRSVSWYQQTPGQGLQFLFEYFSETQRNKGNFPGRFSGRQFSNSRSEMNVSTLELGDSALYLCASSFGDSLSNQPQHFGDGTRLSIL.

The V gene is TRBV10-3, the J gene TRBJ2-5, with 13 bases fitting TRBD2. Germline CDR1 and CDR2: ENHRY and SYGVKD. The CDR3 runs to 15 residues. V shed 6 bases and J 2 bases; nucleotides not matched to a gene: 3. For the CDR3, the DNA is TGTGCCATCAGGAGGACTAGCGGGGGACAAGAGACCCAGTACTTC. Its translation is CAIRRTSGGQETQYF.

The chain employs TRBV2 and TRBJ1-2; no clear D. V was shortened by 3 bases and J by 1 base, with 3 bases between the two germline ends. Germline loops: CDR1 SNHLY, CDR2 FYNNEI. This CDR3 is built from 12 residues. CDR3 DNA: TGTGCCAGCAGTGACAGTAACTATGGCTACACCTTC. It codes for CASSDSNYGYTF.

Of note for this clone: An end of the junction does not agree with germline; a read error may underlie this. The chain has TRBV5-1 and TRBJ2-5, with unresolved D. The CDR3 totals 17 residues. Germline CDR1 is SGHRS and CDR2 is YFSETQ. The CDR3 region has the DNA TGCGCCAGCAGATTGGCAGTGGGCAGAACACTCCAAGAGACCCAGTACTTC. Translated, it gives CASRLAVGRTLQETQYF.

The chain links TRBV11-2 to TRBJ1-5; perhaps TRBD1 as D (6 bases). Trimming removed 0 bases from V and 6 bases from J, with 9 bases in between. There are 14 residues in the CDR3. Germline V gene data show CDR1 as SGHAT and CDR2 as FQNNGV. CDR3 region: CASSLDRGPQPQHF. As DNA, the CDR3 is TGTGCCAGCAGCTTAGACAGGGGCCCTCAGCCCCAGCATTTT.

Concerning this clone: In the same sample, other DNA sequences code for this CDR3. The rearrangement links TRBV9 to TRBJ2-7, with 9 bases matching TRBD1. Germline V gene lookup returns CDR1 SGDLS and CDR2 YYNGEE. Trimming removed 0 bases from V and 4 bases from J; junction bases left unmatched: 2. This CDR3 is 14 amino acids long. Here the CDR3 DNA reads TGTGCCAGCAGCGTAGGCGACAGGGGGTACGAGCAGTACTTC. Translating gives CASSVGDRGYEQYF.

The V call is TRBV11-3, the J call TRBJ2-5; weak D call: TRBD1 (6 bases). The CDR3 runs to 15 residues. Trimming stripped 1 base from V and 5 bases from J, with 14 bases between. Germline V lookup: CDR1 SGHNT, CDR2 YENEEA. The CDR3: CASSLGRQGLETQYF. Written as DNA, the CDR3 is TGTGCCAGCAGCTTAGGGCGGCAGGGGCTGGAGACCCAGTACTTC. Combining the CDR3 with reference TRBV11-3 and TRBJ2-5 gives the whole variable domain EAGVVQSPRYKIIEKKQPVAFWCNPISGHNTLYWYLQNLGQGPELLIRYENEEAVDDSQLPKDRFSAERLKGVDSTLKIQPAELGDSAVYLCASSLGRQGLETQYFGPGTRLLVL.

The CDR3 coding sequence is TGTGCCATCAGTGAGGACAGGGGTGCCTATGGCTACACCTTC. Its protein is CAISEDRGAYGYTF. The rearrangement joins TRBV10-3 to TRBJ1-2; 8 nucleotides match TRBD1. Trimming removed 2 bases from V and 4 bases from J; junction bases left unmatched: 3. CDR1 is ENHRY, CDR2 SYGVKD, per germline. This CDR3 is built from 14 residues.

This clone has at least ten counts. The CDR3 here is CASNSLPNQPQHF. DNA for the CDR3: TGTGCCAGCAACTCCCTGCCCAATCAGCCCCAGCATTTT. J is TRBJ1-5 and V is TRBV28, with D unresolved. Germline CDR1 reads MDHEN; CDR2 reads SYDVKM. Between the trimmed V and J ends, which lost 7 bases and 3 bases, there was a span of 10 bases. The CDR3 consists of 13 residues.

The chain links TRBV6-1 to TRBJ1-5; D is unclear. This CDR3 comprises 12 residues. Germline-derived CDR1 and CDR2 are MNHNS and SASEGT. V lost 4 bases to trimming and J lost 6 bases, with 7 bases between them. CDR3 residues: CASSGTSQPQHF. CDR3 in DNA: TGTGCCAGCAGTGGTACGAGTCAGCCCCAGCATTTT.

The chain couples TRBV19 to TRBJ2-5; the D gene is possibly TRBD1 (8 bases). Germline V lookup: CDR1 LNHDA, CDR2 SQIVND (reference sequence). V was trimmed by 10 bases and J by 1 base, leaving 19 bases between them. There are 15 residues in the CDR3. In DNA, the CDR3 is TGTGCCACCCAGGGGGCGGGAGCCCCCCAAGAGACCCAGTACTTC. Its translation is CATQGAGAPQETQYF.

The chain links TRBV5-1 to TRBJ2-3, with 9 bases aligning to TRBD2. This CDR3 contains 16 residues. The trim removed 7 bases at V and 5 bases at J, leaving 14 bases unmatched. Germline V CDR1 and CDR2: SGHRS, YFSETQ. The CDR3 reads CASSRREGRFGDTQYF. In nucleotides, the CDR3 is TGCGCCAGCTCGAGGCGGGAGGGCCGGTTTGGAGATACGCAGTATTTT.